The 5 T cell receptor beta chains given below trace back to one sample, sequenced in a study of T cell responses to AZD1222 COVID-19 vaccine. Repertoires were generated with immunoSEQ multiplex PCR, while TCRdb's copy carries only in-frame clones and drops some. Of approximately 89,000 clones in the sample, less than 95% were seen once. This specimen was peripheral blood, taken 28 days after the second AZD1222 dose. These receptors originate from an adult who received the AZD1222 COVID-19 vaccine.

The J gene is TRBJ1-2, the V gene TRBV5-6, with 9 bases identical to TRBD1. CDR1 SGHDT and CDR2 YYEEEE come from the germline V gene. Trimming at V came to 1 base and at J to 4 bases, leaving 11 bases not matched to a gene. CDR3 length: 17 residues. CDR3 residues: CASSLMTGGSNLYGYTF. The CDR3 DNA is TGTGCCAGCAGCTTGATGACAGGGGGATCTAACCTCTATGGCTACACCTTC. Supplemented by reference TRBV5-6 and TRBJ1-2, the full variable domain reads DAGVTQSPTHLIKTRGQQVTLRCSPKSGHDTVSWYQQALGQGPQFIFQYYEEEERQRGNFPDRFSGHQFPNYSSELNVNALLLGDSALYLCASSLMTGGSNLYGYTFGSGTRLTVV.

The chain combines TRBV14 with TRBJ1-1; 9 bases match TRBD1. The CDR3 has 14 residues. Germline V CDR1 and CDR2: SGHDN, FVKESK. The V segment lost 3 bases and the J segment 1 base; nucleotides outside the gene matches: 0. DNA of the CDR3: TGTGCCAGCAGCCAGACAGGGGGGAACACTGAAGCTTTCTTT. Its translation is CASSQTGGNTEAFF.

The chain joins TRBV5-1 to TRBJ1-1, with no clear D. The CDR3 has 15 residues. The germline V gene encodes CDR1 SGHRS and CDR2 YFSETQ. V shed 0 bases and J shed 6 bases, with 15 bases lying between them. CDR3 sequence: CASSLGWGFGAEAFF. The CDR3 DNA sequence: TGCGCCAGCAGCTTGGGGTGGGGATTTGGCGCTGAAGCTTTCTTT. Looking up the rest from reference TRBV5-1 and TRBJ1-1 gives the full variable domain: KAGVTQTPRYLIKTRGQQVTLSCSPISGHRSVSWYQQTPGQGLQFLFEYFSETQRNKGNFPGRFSGRQFSNSRSEMNVSTLELGDSALYLCASSLGWGFGAEAFFGQGTRLTVV.

CDR3 in amino acids: CSDAGSPNYGYTF. The CDR3 DNA reads as TGCAGCGACGCCGGGTCTCCAAACTATGGCTACACCTTC. The rearrangement joins TRBV29-1 to TRBJ1-2, with D unresolved. Germline V lookup: CDR1 SQVTM, CDR2 ANQGSEA. CDR3 length: 13 residues. The V end lost 7 bases, the J end lost 2 bases, and 14 bases lay between the germline ends.

The chain employs TRBV18 and TRBJ1-2, with D uncertain. V was pared by 6 bases and J by 5 bases, with 13 bases between. The CDR3 runs to 13 residues. Germline V gene data show CDR1 as KGHSH and CDR2 as LQKENI. The chain's CDR3 is CASSPGLEYGYTF. CDR3 nucleotides: TGTGCCAGCTCCCCGGGTTTAGAATATGGCTACACCTTC.